Following are 14 T cell receptor beta chains from one sample sequenced in a study of Graves' ophthalmopathy and Graves' hyperthyroidism. Amplified material comprised TCR beta CDR3 regions derived from RNA transcripts. HTBI primers served in a first-round RT-PCR, which a second-round multiplex PCR followed. From the multiplex PCR reads, TCRdb called clonotypes with MiXCR, one entry per CDR3 protein. Among almost 750,000 distinct CDR3 sequences listed, approximately 40% were seen once. Sequenced input: peripheral blood. The receptor source for this set is an adult man with Graves' ophthalmopathy.

Many counts were recorded for this clonotype. The genes are TRBV14 and TRBJ1-1, with a tentative D call TRBD1 (5 bases). This CDR3 comprises 15 residues. Germline CDR1 and CDR2: SGHDN and FVKESK. The V and J ends lost 4 bases and 1 base respectively, with 13 bases between them. CDR3 amino acids: CASSPRRGPNTEAFF. The CDR3 DNA reads as TGTGCCAGCAGCCCAAGGAGGGGTCCGAACACTGAAGCTTTCTTT.

The V call is TRBV10-3, the J call TRBJ2-2, with TRBD1 identical over 8 bases. Trimming cost V 10 bases and J 8 bases; bases outside gene matches: 9. Per germline, CDR1 ENHRY and CDR2 SYGVKD. This CDR3 contains 13 residues. The CDR3 bases are TGTGCCAGCAGGACAGGGTCTGAAGGGGAGCTGTTTTTT. Translating it yields CASRTGSEGELFF.

Remarks on this clonotype: This may be a read error: a much more frequent sequence differs by one nucleotide. In DNA form, the CDR3 reads TGTGCCAGCAGCCAGACGACAGGGGCAAACTACGAGCAGCACTTC. Residues: CASSQTTGANYEQHF. V gene TRBV7-9 combines with J gene TRBJ2-7; 8 bases map to TRBD1. The germline V gene encodes CDR1 SEHNR and CDR2 FQNEAQ (reference sequence). The length of the CDR3 is 15 residues. The full variable domain, in which reference TRBV7-9 and TRBJ2-7 provide the parts outside the CDR3, is DTGVSQNPRHKITKRGQNVTFRCDPISEHNRLYWYRQTLGQGPEFLTYFQNEAQLEKSRLLSDRFSAERPKGSFSTLEIQRTEQGDSAMYLCASSQTTGANYEQHFGPGTRLTVT.

This clonotype appeared once. The CDR3 reads CASSLGQGGLYGYTF. In nucleotides, the CDR3 is TGTGCCAGCAGTTTAGGTCAGGGAGGTCTATATGGCTACACCTTC. V and J are TRBV2 and TRBJ1-2; weak D call: TRBD1 (5 bases). Between the trimmed V and J ends, which lost 5 bases and 5 bases, there was a span of 18 bases. This CDR3 region has 15 residues. Germline V gene data show CDR1 as SNHLY and CDR2 as FYNNEI.

Details on this clonotype: Given the absence of the conserved phenylalanine or tryptophan at the CDR3 end, a read error is likely. The chain joins TRBV5-1 to TRBJ1-1; 9 bases fit TRBD1. The CDR3 spans 13 residues. Germline values: CDR1 SGHRS, CDR2 YFSETQ. CDR3 coding DNA: TGCGCCAGCGGCTTGGGACAGGGCACTGAAGCTTTCCTT. As protein: CASGLGQGTEAFL.

This clonotype was seen many times. The chain joins TRBV10-3 to TRBJ1-1; 10 bases fit TRBD1. Germline trimming cut 9 bases from V and 6 bases from J; bases unmatched to any gene: 10. Germline lookup yields CDR1 ENHRY and CDR2 SYGVKD. The CDR3 sequence is 14 residues long. DNA of the CDR3: TGTGCCATAAACAGGGGACAGGGGTGGGCTGAAGCTTTCTTT. Its translation is CAINRGQGWAEAFF.

This clonotype was seen repeatedly, ten times or more. The CDR3 region is CASSPWTGVINTGELFF. The CDR3 DNA sequence: TGTGCCAGCAGTCCTTGGACAGGGGTGATTAACACCGGGGAGCTGTTTTTT. V and J are TRBV25-1 and TRBJ2-2; 9 bases are a match to TRBD1. CDR3 size: 17 residues. V was pared by 5 bases and J by 2 bases, with 9 bases of the junction left unmatched. Germline CDR1 reads MGHDK; CDR2 reads SYGVNS.

This chain links TRBV10-1 with TRBJ2-2; maybe TRBD1 (5 bases). The CDR3 has 13 amino acids. Germline V lookup: CDR1 WNHNN, CDR2 SYGVQD (reference sequence). V dropped 2 bases and J dropped 7 bases, with 8 bases sitting between them. The CDR3 spells CASSEQGSGELFF. The CDR3 DNA follows: TGCGCCAGCAGTGAGCAGGGTAGCGGGGAGCTGTTTTTT.

This clonotype was seen only a few times. The chain employs TRBV24-1 and TRBJ1-5; no clear D gene. The CDR3 covers 13 residues. Between the trimmed V and J ends, which lost 11 bases and 7 bases, there was a span of 17 bases. From germline, CDR1 is KGHDR and CDR2 SFDVKD. The CDR3 loop reads CASSSLSGQPQHF. CDR3 in DNA: TGTGCCAGCAGCTCACTCAGCGGACAGCCCCAGCATTTT.

The J gene is TRBJ1-4, the V gene TRBV4-1; 7 bases are shared with TRBD1. The CDR3 has 14 amino acids. CDR1 is MGHRA and CDR2 is YSYEKL in the germline V gene. The J segment lost 8 bases and the V segment lost 4 bases, leaving 7 bases of the junction unmatched. The CDR3 DNA is TGCGCCAGCAGCCGCGACAGGGAGGCCGAAAAACTGTTTTTT. Its protein is CASSRDREAEKLFF.

About this clonotype itself: Germline is not matched at one junction end, which may reflect a read error. The chain has TRBV7-2 and TRBJ2-2, with D tentatively TRBD2 (6 bases). The length of the CDR3 is 15 residues. CDR1 is SGHTA and CDR2 is FQGNSA in the germline V gene. CDR3 loop: CASSSPAVNTGGLFF. Written as DNA, the CDR3 is TGTGCCAGCAGCTCCCCAGCCGTGAACACCGGGGGGCTGTTTTTT.

The chain employs TRBV15 and TRBJ1-2, with TRBD1 matching 11 bases. CDR3 length: 15 residues. CDR1 LNHNV and CDR2 YYDKDF come from the germline V gene (reference sequence). With 5 bases clipped from V and 6 bases from J, the junction kept 8 bases outside the gene matches. The CDR3 nucleotides read TGTGCCACCAGCCGGTCAGGACAGGGGGCGAATGGCTACACCTTC. Translated: CATSRSGQGANGYTF.

The chain is built from TRBV15 and TRBJ1-2; 7 bases map to TRBD1. Germline assignment: CDR1 LNHNV and CDR2 YYDKDF (reference sequence). J was trimmed by 6 bases and V by 1 base; bases with no gene match: 8. CDR3 size: 15 residues. The DNA of the CDR3 is TGTGCCACCAGCAGAGGGACAGGTAGATCGGATGGCTACACCTTC. Encoded protein: CATSRGTGRSDGYTF. Together with reference TRBV15 and TRBJ1-2, the CDR3 gives the full variable domain: DAMVIQNPRYQVTQFGKPVTLSCSQTLNHNVMYWYQQKSSQAPKLLFHYYDKDFNNEADTPDNFQSRRPNTSFCFLDIRSPGLGDTAMYLCATSRGTGRSDGYTFGSGTRLTVV.

The chain employs TRBV20-1 and TRBJ1-4; 10 nucleotides match TRBD1. Germline-derived CDR1 and CDR2 are DFQATT and SNEGSKA (reference sequence). With V trimmed by 2 bases and J by 8 bases, 5 bases remained unmatched. The CDR3 sequence is 14 residues long. The CDR3 spells CSARLGQGDEKLFF. CDR3 DNA: TGCAGTGCTAGACTCGGACAGGGGGACGAAAAACTGTTTTTT.